One T cell receptor beta chain is described in this entry. Its target is unknown. Only in-frame clones appear in the TCRdb table, and some are missing; sequencing was by immunoSEQ multiplex PCR. The repertoire consists of some 170,000 clones, with 85% to 90% occurring once and the leading ten covering 4.3%. The data were obtained in a study of T cell responses to AZD1222 COVID-19 vaccine. Whole-study results and caveats: Spike-specific TCRs gained breadth and depth after people received two AZD1222 doses. The repertoires were collected only after the peak T cell response. Regions 160-218 and 743-854 held dominance among vaccine-associated CD4 TCRs, which spanned spike. Seropositivity was recorded at baseline in only 5 or 6 AZD1222 recipients.

The CDR3 is made up of 15 amino acids. Germline-derived CDR1 and CDR2 are MNHEY and SMNVEV (reference sequence). The V gene end was trimmed by 8 bases and the J gene end by 7 bases; junction bases not matched to a gene: 14. The source is an adult who received the MenACWY meningococcal vaccine as a control. Material: peripheral blood, obtained 28 days after the second dose of the MenACWY control vaccine. The V call is TRBV27, the J call TRBJ2-1, with 7 bases lining up with TRBD1. CDR3 nucleotide sequence: TGTGCCAGCTACGGCAGGGGGACCTTAGGGAATGAGCAGTTCTTC. Translated, it gives CASYGRGTLGNEQFF.